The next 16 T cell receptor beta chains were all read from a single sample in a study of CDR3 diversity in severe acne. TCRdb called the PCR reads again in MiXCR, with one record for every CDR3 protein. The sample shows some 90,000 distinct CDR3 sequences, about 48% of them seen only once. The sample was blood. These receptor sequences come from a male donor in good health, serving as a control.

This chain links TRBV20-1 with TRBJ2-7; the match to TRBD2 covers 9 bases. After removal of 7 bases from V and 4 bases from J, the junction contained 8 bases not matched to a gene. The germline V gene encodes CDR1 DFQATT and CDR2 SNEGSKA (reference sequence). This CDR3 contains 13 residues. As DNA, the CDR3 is TGCAGTGGACAGCGGGAGGCCAGTTACGAGCAGTACTTC. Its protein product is CSGQREASYEQYF.

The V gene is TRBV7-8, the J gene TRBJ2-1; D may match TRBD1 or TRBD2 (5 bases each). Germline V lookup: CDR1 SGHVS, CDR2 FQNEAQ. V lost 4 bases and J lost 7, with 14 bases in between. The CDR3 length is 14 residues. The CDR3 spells CASSSRAGRNEQFF. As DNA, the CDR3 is TGTGCCAGCAGCTCCCGGGCAGGGAGAAATGAGCAGTTCTTC.

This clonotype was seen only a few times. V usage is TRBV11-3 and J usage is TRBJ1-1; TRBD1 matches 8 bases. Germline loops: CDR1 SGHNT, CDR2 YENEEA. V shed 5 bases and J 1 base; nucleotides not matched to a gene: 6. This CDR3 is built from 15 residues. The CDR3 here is CASSVTDRENTEAFF. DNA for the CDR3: TGTGCCAGCAGCGTTACGGACAGGGAGAACACTGAAGCTTTCTTT.

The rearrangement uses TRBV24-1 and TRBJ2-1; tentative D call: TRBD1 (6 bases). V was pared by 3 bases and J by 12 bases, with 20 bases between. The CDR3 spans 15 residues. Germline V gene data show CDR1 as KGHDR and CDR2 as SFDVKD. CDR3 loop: CATSDPGSIRGGQFF. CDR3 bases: TGTGCCACCAGTGATCCGGGATCCATCAGGGGTGGGCAGTTCTTC.

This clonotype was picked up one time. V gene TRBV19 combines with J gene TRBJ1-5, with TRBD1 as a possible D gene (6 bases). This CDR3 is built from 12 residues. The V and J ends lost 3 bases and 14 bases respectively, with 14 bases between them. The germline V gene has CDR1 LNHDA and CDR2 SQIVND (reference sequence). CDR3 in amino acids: CASSINRALEHF. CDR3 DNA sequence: TGTGCCAGTAGTATCAACAGGGCCCTCGAGCATTTT.

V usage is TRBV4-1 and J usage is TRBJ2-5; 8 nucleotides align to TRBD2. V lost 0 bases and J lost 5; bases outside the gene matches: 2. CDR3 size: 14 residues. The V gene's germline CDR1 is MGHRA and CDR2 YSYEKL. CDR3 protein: CASSQEREEETQYF. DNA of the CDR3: TGCGCCAGCAGCCAAGAGCGGGAGGAGGAGACCCAGTACTTC.

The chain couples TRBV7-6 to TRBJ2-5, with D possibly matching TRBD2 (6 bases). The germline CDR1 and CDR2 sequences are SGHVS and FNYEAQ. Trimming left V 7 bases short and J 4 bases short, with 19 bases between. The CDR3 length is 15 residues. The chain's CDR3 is CASTPVGKEGETQYF. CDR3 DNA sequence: TGTGCCAGCACCCCCGTAGGCAAGGAGGGAGAGACCCAGTACTTC.

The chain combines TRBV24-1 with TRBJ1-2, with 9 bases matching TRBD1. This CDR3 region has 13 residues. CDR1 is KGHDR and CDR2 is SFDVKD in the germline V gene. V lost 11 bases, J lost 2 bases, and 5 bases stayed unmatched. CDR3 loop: CASRGTGNYGYTF. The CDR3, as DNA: TGTGCCAGCAGAGGGACAGGGAACTATGGCTACACCTTC.

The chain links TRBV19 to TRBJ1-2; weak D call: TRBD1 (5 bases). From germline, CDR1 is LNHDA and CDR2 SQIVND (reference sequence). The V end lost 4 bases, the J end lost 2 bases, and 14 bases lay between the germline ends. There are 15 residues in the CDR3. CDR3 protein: CASSTPSEGNYGYTF. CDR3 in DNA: TGTGCCAGTAGTACACCCAGCGAGGGGAACTATGGCTACACCTTC.

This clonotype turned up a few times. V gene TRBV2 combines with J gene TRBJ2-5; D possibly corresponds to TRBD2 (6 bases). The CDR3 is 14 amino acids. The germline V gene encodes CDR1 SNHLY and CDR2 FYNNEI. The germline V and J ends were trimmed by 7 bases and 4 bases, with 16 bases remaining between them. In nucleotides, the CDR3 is TGTGCCAGCATCCAGAGGGGCGGGACAGAGACCCAGTACTTC. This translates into CASIQRGGTETQYF. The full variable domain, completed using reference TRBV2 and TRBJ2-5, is EPEVTQTPSHQVTQMGQEVILRCVPISNHLYFYWYRQILGQKVEFLVSFYNNEISEKSEIFDDQFSVERPDGSNFTLKIRSTKLEDSAMYFCASIQRGGTETQYFGPGTRLLVL.

In DNA, the CDR3 is TGTGCCAGTAGTGCCTGGGCAGTGAACACTGAAGCTTTCTTT. As protein: CASSAWAVNTEAFF. The chain couples TRBV19 to TRBJ1-1; unclear D gene. Per germline, CDR1 LNHDA and CDR2 SQIVND (reference sequence). The CDR3 runs to 14 residues. Trimming cost V 5 bases and J 0 bases, with 10 bases left between them.

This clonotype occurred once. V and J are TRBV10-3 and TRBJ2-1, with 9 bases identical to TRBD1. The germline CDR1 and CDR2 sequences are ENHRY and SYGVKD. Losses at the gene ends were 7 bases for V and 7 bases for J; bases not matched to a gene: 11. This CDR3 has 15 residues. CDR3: CAINEGQGTGNEQFF. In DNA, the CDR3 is TGTGCCATCAACGAGGGACAGGGCACTGGGAATGAGCAGTTCTTC.

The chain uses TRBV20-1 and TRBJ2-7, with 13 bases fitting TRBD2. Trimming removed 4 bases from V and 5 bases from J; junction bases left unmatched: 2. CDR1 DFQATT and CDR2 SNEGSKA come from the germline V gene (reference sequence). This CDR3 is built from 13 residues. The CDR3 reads CSANGLAGDEQYF. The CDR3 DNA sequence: TGCAGTGCTAATGGACTAGCGGGGGACGAGCAGTACTTC.

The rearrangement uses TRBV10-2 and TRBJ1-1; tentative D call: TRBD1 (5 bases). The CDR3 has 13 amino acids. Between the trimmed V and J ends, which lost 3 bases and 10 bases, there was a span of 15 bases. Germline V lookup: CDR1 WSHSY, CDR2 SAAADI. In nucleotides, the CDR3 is TGCGCCAGCAGTGAAGATACGGGGGGTCGAGCTTTCTTT. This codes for CASSEDTGGRAFF.

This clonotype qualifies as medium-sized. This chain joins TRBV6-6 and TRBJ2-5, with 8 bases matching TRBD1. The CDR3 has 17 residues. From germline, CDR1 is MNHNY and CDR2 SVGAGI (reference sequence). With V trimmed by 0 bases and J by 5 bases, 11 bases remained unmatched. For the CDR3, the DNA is TGTGCCAGCAGTTACTCCACCTCAGGACAGGGAGTGGAGACCCAGTACTTC. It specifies CASSYSTSGQGVETQYF.

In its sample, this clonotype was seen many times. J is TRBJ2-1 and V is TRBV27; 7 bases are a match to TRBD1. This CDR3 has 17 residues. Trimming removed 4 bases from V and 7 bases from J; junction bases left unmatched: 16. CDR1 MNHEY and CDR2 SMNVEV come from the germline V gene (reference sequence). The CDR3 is CASSSGGLQGVGNEQFF. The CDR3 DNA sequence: TGTGCCAGCAGTTCGGGTGGTCTGCAGGGGGTAGGGAATGAGCAGTTCTTC.